Below, one T cell receptor (beta chain) is given with its context. The antigen is undetermined. Germline CDR1 and CDR2: MNHGY and SAAAGT. V was trimmed by 8 bases and J by 12 bases, leaving 14 bases between them. This CDR3 region has 10 residues. This record comes from a study of cytomegalovirus exposure and HLA in healthy donors. Study at large: A later analysis reported the same platform for the 90 to 150 validation repertoires and the roughly 700 first-cohort repertoires. General study points: Using the classifier, cytomegalovirus status was reportedly diagnosed with high specificity and sensitivity. The study recorded 150 to 200 TCR beta chains that were cytomegalovirus-associated. For most TCR sequences rarity was the rule, although some public TCRs occurred in many donors.

The method was immunoSEQ multiplex PCR; TCRdb's version includes in-frame clones alone and lacks a portion of them. Of over 150,000 clones listed, about 82% are singletons. The rearrangement links TRBV6-8 to TRBJ2-7; D is unclear. The TCR was taken from a human donor in good health. What was sequenced was PBMCs. The CDR3 bases are TGTGCCAGCGGGCTAACGCAGCCGTACTTC. Amino acids: CASGLTQPYF.